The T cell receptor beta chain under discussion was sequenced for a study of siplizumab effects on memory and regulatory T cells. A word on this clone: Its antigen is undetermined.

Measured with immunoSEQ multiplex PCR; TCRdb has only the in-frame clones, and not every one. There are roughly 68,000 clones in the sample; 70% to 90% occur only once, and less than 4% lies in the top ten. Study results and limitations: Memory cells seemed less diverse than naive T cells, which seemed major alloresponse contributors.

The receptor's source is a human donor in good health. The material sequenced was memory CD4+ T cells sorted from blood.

DNA for the CDR3: TGTGCCAGCAGCACGTGGGGCACCAGTAGAAGTGAGCAGTTCTTC. Translated: CASSTWGTSRSEQFF. The V call is TRBV7-9, the J call TRBJ2-1; possibly TRBD1 for D (5 bases). Germline V gives CDR1 SEHNR, CDR2 FQNEAQ (reference sequence). V lost 5 bases and J lost 9, with 20 bases in between. The CDR3 consists of 15 residues.